The 20 T cell receptor beta chains presented below share a single source sample, sequenced in a study of early T cells in non-severe SARS-CoV-2 infection. TCRdb itself ran the 5' RACE reads through MiXCR, one entry per CDR3 protein. The table records some 98,000 distinct CDR3 sequences, roughly 11% of them present only once. The sequenced sample consisted of whole blood. Receptor source: an adult who was a healthcare worker with PCR-confirmed SARS-CoV-2 infection or an uninfected control (not recorded which).

The chain couples TRBV9 to TRBJ2-1; 7 nucleotides line up with TRBD2. Unmatched junction bases numbered 10, after V lost 4 bases and J lost 3 bases. The CDR3 consists of 16 residues. CDR1 and CDR2 (germline): SGDLS, YYNGEE. DNA of the CDR3: TGTGCCAGCAGCACCGTGGCGGGAGTCGGCTACAATGAGCAGTTCTTC. This codes for CASSTVAGVGYNEQFF.

This clonotype has just a few counts. V is TRBV6-1 and J is TRBJ1-1; D is unresolved. Per the germline V gene, CDR1 is MNHNS and CDR2 is SASEGT. This CDR3 is 13 amino acids long. V was cut by 11 bases and J by 5 bases, with 18 bases left in between. The CDR3 bases are TGTGCCGTTCGTCAGGAGTCGAGGACTGAAGCTTTCTTT. Its protein is CAVRQESRTEAFF.

This clonotype has a single count. The J gene is TRBJ2-1, the V gene TRBV12-3 or TRBV12-4; no clear D gene. The CDR3 length is 14 residues. Trimming left V 7 bases short and J 4 bases short, with 14 bases between. This CDR3 reads CASTTRALYNEQFF. As DNA, the CDR3 is TGTGCCAGCACGACAAGAGCCCTATACAATGAGCAGTTCTTC.

This clonotype was found many times. This chain connects TRBV11-2 to TRBJ1-2; 7 bases align to TRBD1. CDR1 and CDR2 (germline): SGHAT, FQNNGV. CDR3 length: 15 amino acids. With V trimmed by 1 base and J by 3 bases, 5 bases remained unmatched. The CDR3 sequence is CASSLAQGGYYGYTF. CDR3 nucleotides: TGTGCCAGCAGCTTAGCTCAGGGGGGATACTATGGCTACACCTTC.

The V call is TRBV19, the J call TRBJ2-6; D might be TRBD1 (6 bases). Germline values: CDR1 LNHDA, CDR2 SQIVND (reference sequence). Trimming removed 5 bases from V and 3 bases from J, with 8 bases in between. The CDR3 is made up of 14 amino acids. The CDR3 DNA is TGTGCCAGTAGTCCGACAGGTGGGGCCAACGTCCTGACTTTC. This sequence encodes CASSPTGGANVLTF.

There are a few counts of this clonotype. V usage is TRBV5-1 and J usage is TRBJ2-1; tentatively, D is TRBD2 (5 bases). Germline CDR1 is SGHRS and CDR2 is YFSETQ. Deletions cut 1 base from V and 5 bases from J, with 7 bases between. The CDR3 runs 13 residues. CDR3 sequence (DNA): TGCGCCAGCAGCTTGAAAGCGGACAATGAGCAGTTCTTC. Translating gives CASSLKADNEQFF.

This clonotype was observed a few times. The J gene is TRBJ2-7, the V gene TRBV5-1, with D possibly TRBD2 on 6 matching bases. Germline V gene sequence: CDR1 SGHRS, CDR2 YFSETQ. The CDR3 sequence is 13 residues long. V lost 1 base, J lost 6 bases, and 11 bases lay in between. The CDR3 DNA follows: TGCGCCAGCAGCTTGAATACCGGGGGCGAGCAGTACTTC. It yields the protein CASSLNTGGEQYF.

On this clonotype itself: A much larger clone lies a single base off, so this may be a read error. This sequence joins TRBV5-1 and TRBJ1-1; D gene ambiguous. Germline V CDR1 and CDR2: SGHRS, YFSETQ. This CDR3 is 12 amino acids long. The V end was cut by 1 base, the J end by 12 bases, with 13 bases between. The CDR3 sequence: CASSLSPDATFF. The DNA of the CDR3 is TGCGCCAGCAGCTTGTCCCCCGACGCGACTTTCTTT.

This clonotype appeared many times. The J gene is TRBJ1-4, the V gene TRBV20-1; D not resolved. Germline-derived CDR1 and CDR2 are DFQATT and SNEGSKA (reference sequence). V shed 1 base and J shed 7 bases, with 7 bases lying between them. This CDR3 region has 12 residues. Written as DNA, the CDR3 is TGCAGTGCTAGAGGACTGGTTGAAAAACTGTTTTTT. This translates into CSARGLVEKLFF.

This clonotype was counted at least ten times. The chain carries TRBV7-9 and TRBJ1-2; D not certain. The CDR3 has 14 amino acids. The germline gives CDR1 SEHNR, CDR2 FQNEAQ (reference sequence). Between the trimmed V and J ends, which lost 5 bases and 2 bases, there was a span of 12 bases. CDR3 region: CASSRLSGNYGYTF. CDR3 DNA sequence: TGTGCCAGCAGCCGCCTGTCGGGAAACTATGGCTACACCTTC. Based on the CDR3 plus reference TRBV7-9 and TRBJ1-2, the full variable domain is DTGVSQNPRHKITKRGQNVTFRCDPISEHNRLYWYRQTLGQGPEFLTYFQNEAQLEKSRLLSDRFSAERPKGSFSTLEIQRTEQGDSAMYLCASSRLSGNYGYTFGSGTRLTVV.

This clonotype was observed a handful of times. This chain joins TRBV3-1 and TRBJ1-3, with D possibly matching TRBD1 (5 bases). The CDR3 has 17 residues. CDR1 is LGHDT, CDR2 YNNKEL, per germline (reference sequence). Between the trimmed V and J ends, which lost 2 bases and 0 bases, there was a span of 14 bases. Here the CDR3 reads CASSQRQRTPSGNTIYF. In nucleotides, the CDR3 is TGTGCCAGCAGCCAAAGACAGCGAACGCCCTCTGGAAACACCATATATTTT.

This clonotype was detected a few times. V and J are TRBV3-1 and TRBJ2-7; 8 nucleotides match TRBD1. The CDR3 is made up of 15 amino acids. The J segment lost 2 bases and the V segment lost 2 bases, leaving 5 bases of the junction unmatched. Germline CDR1 LGHDT, CDR2 YNNKEL (reference sequence). CDR3 coding DNA: TGTGCCAGCAGCCAAAGTGGACAGGGACCCTACGAGCAGTACTTC. Translating it yields CASSQSGQGPYEQYF.

The chain uses TRBV29-1 and TRBJ1-2; D gene ambiguous. This CDR3 contains 13 residues. Trimming shortened V by 4 bases and J by 3 bases, and 12 bases separated the two germline ends. The germline gives CDR1 SQVTM, CDR2 ANQGSEA. The CDR3 DNA sequence: TGCAGCGTTGTAAGGGTAGCGGACTATGGCTACACCTTC. The encoded protein is CSVVRVADYGYTF.

This clonotype was counted between two and nine times. This chain uses TRBV7-3 with TRBJ1-1; perhaps TRBD1 as D (6 bases). V was clipped by 5 bases and J by 1 base, with 11 bases between them. The length of the CDR3 is 14 residues. Germline CDR1 and CDR2: SGHTA and FQGTGA. The CDR3 protein is CASSQGTPNTEAFF. CDR3 sequence (DNA): TGTGCCAGCAGCCAAGGGACACCGAACACTGAAGCTTTCTTT.

With respect to this clonotype: A single base separates this from a much larger clone, so it may be a read error. The chain has TRBV5-1 and TRBJ1-1; D might be TRBD1 (5 bases). The V end lost 2 bases, the J end lost 6 bases, and 29 bases lay between the germline ends. This CDR3 has 19 amino acids. CDR1 SGHRS and CDR2 YFSETQ come from the germline V gene. The CDR3 nucleotides are TGCGCCAGCAGCTTATCTGGGACGTTCCGCGGGGGTCACTTGGCTGAAGCTTTCTTT. Residues: CASSLSGTFRGGHLAEAFF.

This clonotype was detected a few times. This sequence joins TRBV2 and TRBJ2-5; 7 nucleotides agree with TRBD1. Germline CDR1 reads SNHLY; CDR2 reads FYNNEI. Trimming at V came to 8 bases and at J to 5 bases, leaving 11 bases not matched to a gene. The CDR3 covers 14 residues. The CDR3 reads CASSGTAVRETQYF. CDR3 DNA sequence: TGTGCCAGCTCCGGGACAGCTGTTAGGGAGACCCAGTACTTC. The full variable domain, in which reference TRBV2 and TRBJ2-5 provide the parts outside the CDR3, is EPEVTQTPSHQVTQMGQEVILRCVPISNHLYFYWYRQILGQKVEFLVSFYNNEISEKSEIFDDQFSVERPDGSNFTLKIRSTKLEDSAMYFCASSGTAVRETQYFGPGTRLLVL.

Ten or more counts support this clonotype. The rearrangement uses TRBV28 and TRBJ2-1; 10 positions match TRBD2. This CDR3 contains 19 residues. CDR1 is MDHEN and CDR2 is SYDVKM in the germline V gene. With 7 bases clipped from V and 1 base from J, the junction kept 16 bases outside the gene matches. The CDR3 here is CASTPRVGAGGLSYNEQFF. CDR3 DNA: TGTGCCAGCACCCCTCGAGTTGGAGCGGGAGGGCTTTCCTACAATGAGCAGTTCTTC. The complete variable domain, with remaining parts taken from reference TRBV28 and TRBJ2-1, reads DVKVTQSSRYLVKRTGEKVFLECVQDMDHENMFWYRQDPGLGLRLIYFSYDVKMKEKGDIPEGYSVSREKKERFSLILESASTNQTSMYLCASTPRVGAGGLSYNEQFFGPGTRLTVL.

This clonotype was picked up many times. The V call is TRBV12-3 or TRBV12-4, the J call TRBJ1-1; 7 bases align to TRBD1. The V gene end was trimmed by 6 bases and the J gene end by 4 bases; junction bases not matched to a gene: 5. This CDR3 contains 13 residues. The CDR3 coding sequence is TGTGCCAGCAGGGGACAGAAGGTCACTGAAGCTTTCTTT. Translated, it gives CASRGQKVTEAFF.

There are many counts of this clonotype. V is TRBV29-1 and J is TRBJ1-2; tentatively, D is TRBD1 (6 bases). There are 15 residues in the CDR3. Germline V gives CDR1 SQVTM, CDR2 ANQGSEA. V gave up 4 bases and J gave up 6 bases, with 21 bases separating them. CDR3 residues: CSVGRGGRAGDGYTF. CDR3 bases: TGCAGCGTTGGTCGAGGAGGACGCGCAGGGGATGGCTACACCTTC.

This clonotype was recorded a few times. This chain uses TRBV6-1 with TRBJ2-7; D is uncertain. Trimming cost V 2 bases and J 2 bases, with 13 bases left between them. This CDR3 is 15 amino acids long. CDR1 and CDR2 (germline): MNHNS, SASEGT. CDR3: CASSEHPAFTYEQYF. The CDR3 DNA follows: TGTGCCAGCAGTGAACACCCGGCCTTCACCTACGAGCAGTACTTC.